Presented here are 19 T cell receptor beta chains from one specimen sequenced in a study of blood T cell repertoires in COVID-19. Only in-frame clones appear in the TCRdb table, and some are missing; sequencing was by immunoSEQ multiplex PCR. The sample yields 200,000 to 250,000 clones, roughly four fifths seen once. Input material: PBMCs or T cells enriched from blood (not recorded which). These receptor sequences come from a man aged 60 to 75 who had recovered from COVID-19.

CDR3 nucleotide sequence: TGTGCCAGTAGTGTAAGGGTACTAGCGGGGCAAGAGACCCAGTACTTC. Amino acid sequence: CASSVRVLAGQETQYF. The rearrangement joins TRBV19 to TRBJ2-5, with TRBD2 identical over 10 bases. CDR3 length equals 16 residues. Germline assignment: CDR1 LNHDA and CDR2 SQIVND (reference sequence). V lost 5 bases and J lost 2; bases outside the gene matches: 8.

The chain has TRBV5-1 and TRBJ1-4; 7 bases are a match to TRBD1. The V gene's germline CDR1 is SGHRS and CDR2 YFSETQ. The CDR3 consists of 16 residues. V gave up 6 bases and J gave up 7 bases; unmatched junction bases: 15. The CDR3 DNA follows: TGCGCCAGCACCCACGGACAGGAAGTACGCGGTGAAAAACTGTTTTTT. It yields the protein CASTHGQEVRGEKLFF.

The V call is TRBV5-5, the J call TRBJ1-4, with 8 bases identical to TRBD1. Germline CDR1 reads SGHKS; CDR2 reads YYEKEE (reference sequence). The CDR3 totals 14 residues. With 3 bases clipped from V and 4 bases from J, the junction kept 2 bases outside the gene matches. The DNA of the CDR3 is TGTGCCAGCAGCTGGGGACAGGATAATGAAAAACTGTTTTTT. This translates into CASSWGQDNEKLFF.

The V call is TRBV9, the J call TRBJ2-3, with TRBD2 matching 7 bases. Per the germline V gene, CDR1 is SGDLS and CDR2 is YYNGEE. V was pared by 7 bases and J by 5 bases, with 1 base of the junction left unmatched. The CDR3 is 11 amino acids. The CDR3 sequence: CASGGEDTQYF. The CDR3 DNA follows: TGTGCCAGCGGGGGGGAAGATACGCAGTATTTT.

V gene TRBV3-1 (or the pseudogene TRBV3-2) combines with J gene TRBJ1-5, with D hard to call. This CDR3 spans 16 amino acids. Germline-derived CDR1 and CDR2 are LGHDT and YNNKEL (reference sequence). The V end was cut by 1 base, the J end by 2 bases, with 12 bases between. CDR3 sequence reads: CASSQARDIGNQPQHF. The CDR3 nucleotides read TGTGCCAGCAGCCAAGCTCGGGATATAGGCAATCAGCCCCAGCATTTT.

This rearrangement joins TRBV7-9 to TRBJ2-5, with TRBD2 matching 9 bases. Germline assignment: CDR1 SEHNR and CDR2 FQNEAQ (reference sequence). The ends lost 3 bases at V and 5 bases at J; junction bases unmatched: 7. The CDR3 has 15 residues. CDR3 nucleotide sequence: TGTGCCAGCAGCTTGAGCGGGGGGCGTCTTGAGACCCAGTACTTC. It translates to CASSLSGGRLETQYF.

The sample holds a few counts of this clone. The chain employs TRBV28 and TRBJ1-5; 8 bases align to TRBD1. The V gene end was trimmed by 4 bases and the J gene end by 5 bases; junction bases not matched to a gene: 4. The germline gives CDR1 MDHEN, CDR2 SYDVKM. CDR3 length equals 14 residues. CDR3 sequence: CASSSQGAHQPQHF. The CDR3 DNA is TGTGCCAGCAGTTCTCAGGGGGCCCATCAGCCCCAGCATTTT.

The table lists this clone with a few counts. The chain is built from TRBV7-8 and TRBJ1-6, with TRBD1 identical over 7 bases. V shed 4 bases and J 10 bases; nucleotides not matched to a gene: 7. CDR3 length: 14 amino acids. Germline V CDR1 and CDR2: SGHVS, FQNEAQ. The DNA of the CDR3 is TGTGCCAGCAGCTCCAGACAGGGCTCATCACCCCTCCACTTT. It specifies CASSSRQGSSPLHF. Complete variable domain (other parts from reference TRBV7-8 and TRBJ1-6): GAGVSQSPRYKVAKRGQDVALRCDPISGHVSLFWYQQALGQGPEFLTYFQNEAQLDKSGLPSDRFFAERPEGSVSTLKIQRTQQEDSAVYLCASSSRQGSSPLHFGNGTRLTVT.

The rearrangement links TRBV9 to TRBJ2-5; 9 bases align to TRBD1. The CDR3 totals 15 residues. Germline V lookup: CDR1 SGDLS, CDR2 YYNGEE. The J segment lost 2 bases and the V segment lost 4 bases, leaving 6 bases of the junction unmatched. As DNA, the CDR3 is TGTGCCAGCAGCTTCACAGGGGGCCATCAAGAGACCCAGTACTTC. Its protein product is CASSFTGGHQETQYF.

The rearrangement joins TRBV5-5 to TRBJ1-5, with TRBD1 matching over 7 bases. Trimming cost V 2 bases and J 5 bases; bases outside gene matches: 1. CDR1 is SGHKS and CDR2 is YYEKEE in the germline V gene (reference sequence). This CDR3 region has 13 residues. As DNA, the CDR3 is TGTGCCAGCAGCTTTCAGGGGGATCAGCCCCAGCATTTT. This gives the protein CASSFQGDQPQHF.

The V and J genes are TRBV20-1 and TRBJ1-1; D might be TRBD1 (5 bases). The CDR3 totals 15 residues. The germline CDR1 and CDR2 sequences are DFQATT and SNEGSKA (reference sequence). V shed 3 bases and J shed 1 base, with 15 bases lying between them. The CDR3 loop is CSASRFGTGNTEAFF. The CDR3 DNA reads TGCAGTGCTAGTAGATTCGGTACAGGGAACACTGAAGCTTTCTTT.

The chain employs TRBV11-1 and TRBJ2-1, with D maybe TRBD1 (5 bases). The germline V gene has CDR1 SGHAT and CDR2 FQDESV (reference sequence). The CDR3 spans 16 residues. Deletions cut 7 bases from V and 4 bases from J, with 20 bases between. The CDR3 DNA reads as TGTGCCAGCACCCAGGGCTATAGGTATGGATACAATGAGCAGTTCTTC. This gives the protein CASTQGYRYGYNEQFF.

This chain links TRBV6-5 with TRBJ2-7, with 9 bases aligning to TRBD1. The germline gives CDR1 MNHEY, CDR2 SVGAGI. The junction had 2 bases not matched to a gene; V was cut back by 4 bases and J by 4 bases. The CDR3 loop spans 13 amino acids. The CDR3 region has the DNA TGTGCCAGCAGTTGGGGACAGGGATACGAGCAGTACTTC. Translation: CASSWGQGYEQYF.

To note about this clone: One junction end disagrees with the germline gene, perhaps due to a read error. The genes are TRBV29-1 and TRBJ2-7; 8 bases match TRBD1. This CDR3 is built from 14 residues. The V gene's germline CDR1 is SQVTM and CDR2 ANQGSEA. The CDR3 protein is CSVEAGTGSYEQYF. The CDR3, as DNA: TGCAGCGTGGAAGCCGGGACAGGCTCCTACGAGCAGTACTTC.

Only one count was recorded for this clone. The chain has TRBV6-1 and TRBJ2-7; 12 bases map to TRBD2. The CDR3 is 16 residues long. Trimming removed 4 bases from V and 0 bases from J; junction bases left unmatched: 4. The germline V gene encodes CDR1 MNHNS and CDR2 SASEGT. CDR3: CASSGLAGGNSYEQYF. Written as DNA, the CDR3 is TGTGCCAGCAGTGGTCTAGCGGGGGGGAACTCCTACGAGCAGTACTTC.

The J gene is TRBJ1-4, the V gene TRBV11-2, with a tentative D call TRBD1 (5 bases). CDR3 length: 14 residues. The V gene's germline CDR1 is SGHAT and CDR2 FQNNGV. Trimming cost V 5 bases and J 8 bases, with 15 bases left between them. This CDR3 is CASSQVVGVEKLFF. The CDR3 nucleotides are TGTGCCAGCAGCCAGGTGGTAGGGGTGGAAAAACTGTTTTTT.

CDR3 in DNA: TGCAGCGTTGAATTGGCCGACAGGAACCACGAGCAGTACTTC. This gives the protein CSVELADRNHEQYF. V and J are TRBV29-1 and TRBJ2-7, with D tentatively TRBD1 (6 bases). With 2 bases removed from V and 5 bases from J, the gap between germline ends came to 16 bases. The CDR3 spans 14 residues. CDR1 and CDR2 from the germline V gene are SQVTM and ANQGSEA.

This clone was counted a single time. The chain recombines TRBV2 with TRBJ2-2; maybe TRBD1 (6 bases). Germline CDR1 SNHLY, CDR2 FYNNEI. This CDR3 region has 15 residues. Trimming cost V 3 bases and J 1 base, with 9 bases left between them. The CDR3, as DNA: TGTGCCAGCAGTGACTCCAGGGGGAACACCGGGGAGCTGTTTTTT. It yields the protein CASSDSRGNTGELFF. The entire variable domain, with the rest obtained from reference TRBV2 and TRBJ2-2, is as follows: EPEVTQTPSHQVTQMGQEVILRCVPISNHLYFYWYRQILGQKVEFLVSFYNNEISEKSEIFDDQFSVERPDGSNFTLKIRSTKLEDSAMYFCASSDSRGNTGELFFGEGSRLTVL.

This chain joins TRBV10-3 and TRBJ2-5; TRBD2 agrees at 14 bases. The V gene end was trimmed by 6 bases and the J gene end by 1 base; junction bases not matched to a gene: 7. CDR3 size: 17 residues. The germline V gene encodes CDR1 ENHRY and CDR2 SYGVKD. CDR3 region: CAISGGTSGGLQETQYF. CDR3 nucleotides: TGTGCCATCAGCGGGGGGACTAGCGGGGGCCTCCAAGAGACCCAGTACTTC.